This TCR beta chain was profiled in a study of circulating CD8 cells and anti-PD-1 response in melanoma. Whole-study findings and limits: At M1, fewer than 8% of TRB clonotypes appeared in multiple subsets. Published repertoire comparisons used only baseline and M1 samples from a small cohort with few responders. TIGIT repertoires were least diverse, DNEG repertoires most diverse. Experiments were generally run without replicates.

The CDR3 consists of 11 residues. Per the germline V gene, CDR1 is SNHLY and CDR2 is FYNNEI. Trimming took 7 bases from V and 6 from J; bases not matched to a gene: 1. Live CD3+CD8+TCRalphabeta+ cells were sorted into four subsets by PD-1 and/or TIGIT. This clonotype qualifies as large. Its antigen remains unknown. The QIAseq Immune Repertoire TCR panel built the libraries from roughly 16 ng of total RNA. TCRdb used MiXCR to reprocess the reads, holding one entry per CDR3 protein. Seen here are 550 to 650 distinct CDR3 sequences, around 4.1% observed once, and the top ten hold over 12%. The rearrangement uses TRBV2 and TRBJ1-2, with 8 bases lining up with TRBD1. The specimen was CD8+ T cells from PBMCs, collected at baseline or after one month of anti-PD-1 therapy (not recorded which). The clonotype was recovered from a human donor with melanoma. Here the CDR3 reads CASMDRDGYTF. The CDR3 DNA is TGTGCCAGCATGGACAGGGATGGCTACACCTTC.